This T cell receptor beta chain was documented in a study of T cells in Graves' hyperthyroidism and ophthalmopathy. RNA transcripts served as the template for amplifying TCR beta CDR3 regions. Researchers ran a first-round RT-PCR on the TCR CDR3 using the HTBI primer set. Each CDR3 protein gets one entry after TCRdb re-called the multiplex PCR reads with MiXCR. The table records 500,000 to 700,000 distinct CDR3 sequences, 16% of them present only once. This clonotype was recorded at least ten times. CDR1 DFQATT and CDR2 SNEGSKA come from the germline V gene (reference sequence). V lost 0 bases to trimming and J lost 2 bases; unmatched junction nucleotides: 4. The CDR3 extends over 16 amino acids.

The V gene is TRBV20-1, the J gene TRBJ2-2; 9 bases fit TRBD2. Sequencing was carried out using blood. The origin of this receptor is a woman aged 18 to 35 with Graves' hyperthyroidism. DNA of the CDR3: TGCAGTGCTAGAGATTGGACTAGCGTAAACACCGGGGAGCTGTTTTTT. This encodes CSARDWTSVNTGELFF.